Each of the 26 T cell receptor beta chains below was sequenced from the same sample in a study of response to subunit inactivated influenza vaccine. A single record per CDR3 protein comes from TCRdb applying MiXCR to the RT-PCR reads. The data hold hundreds of thousands of distinct CDR3 sequences, with less than 15% observed a single time. Specimen: PBMCs from blood, collected less than 15 days before vaccination. The source of these receptors is a man aged 45-60 years who received an inactivated influenza vaccine.

This clonotype appeared many times. In DNA form, the CDR3 reads TGTGCCAGCAGCATGACATTCTCTGGAAACACCATATATTTT. Protein product: CASSMTFSGNTIYF. This chain connects TRBV7-9 to TRBJ1-3; D call uncertain. There are 14 residues in the CDR3. Deletions cut 5 bases from V and 0 bases from J, with 8 bases between. Germline V gene sequence: CDR1 SEHNR, CDR2 FQNEAQ (reference sequence).

The chain joins TRBV6-2 or TRBV6-3 to TRBJ1-1, with D perhaps TRBD1 (6 bases). V was cut by 0 bases and J by 3 bases, with 17 bases left in between. This CDR3 comprises 17 residues. The germline gives CDR1 MNHEY, CDR2 SVGEGT. CDR3 bases: TGTGCCAGCAGTTACTCGACCCGGGGGCCCCTGGACACTGAAGCTTTCTTT. This sequence encodes CASSYSTRGPLDTEAFF.

This clonotype was picked up many times. This chain uses TRBV5-1 with TRBJ1-2; D is unclear. In germline, CDR1 is SGHRS, CDR2 YFSETQ. V lost 4 bases, J lost 8 bases, and 18 bases lay in between. The CDR3 extends over 14 amino acids. The CDR3 DNA reads as TGCGCCAGCAGCGAGACTTTGAAGGGCTGGGGCTACACCTTC. Amino acid sequence: CASSETLKGWGYTF.

There are a few counts of this clonotype. The V gene is TRBV4-1, the J gene TRBJ2-5; possibly TRBD1 for D (5 bases). Germline-derived CDR1 and CDR2 are MGHRA and YSYEKL. This CDR3 has 16 amino acids. With 2 bases removed from V and 3 bases from J, the gap between germline ends came to 16 bases. CDR3 nucleotide sequence: TGCGCCAGCAGCCAACCCTTCAGGGCGGATAAAGAGACCCAGTACTTC. This codes for CASSQPFRADKETQYF.

This clonotype has a handful of counts. The genes are TRBV12-3 or TRBV12-4 and TRBJ2-1, with TRBD2 matching over 11 bases. V was pared by 5 bases and J by 8 bases, with 8 bases of the junction left unmatched. This CDR3 is 15 amino acids long. In DNA form, the CDR3 reads TGTGCCAGCAGTCCGATACTAGCGGGAGCGGATGAGCAGTTCTTC. Translated: CASSPILAGADEQFF.

This chain links TRBV28 with TRBJ2-3; D is unclear. CDR1 and CDR2 (germline): MDHEN, SYDVKM. CDR3 size: 12 residues. The germline V and J ends were trimmed by 6 bases and 2 bases, with 6 bases remaining between them. CDR3 sequence reads: CASSKTTDTQYF. In DNA, the CDR3 is TGTGCCAGCAGCAAGACCACAGATACGCAGTATTTT.

A few counts support this clonotype. The chain is built from TRBV6-2 or TRBV6-3 and TRBJ1-1, with D perhaps matching TRBD1 (5 bases). This CDR3 is 12 amino acids long. The V gene's germline CDR1 is MNHEY and CDR2 SVGEGT. V lost 4 bases and J 8 bases, leaving 11 bases between the germline ends. The CDR3 bases are TGTGCCAGCAGTTCCGTAACAGGCGAAGCTTTCTTT. It translates to CASSSVTGEAFF.

This chain connects TRBV6-6 to TRBJ2-4; D gene unclear. CDR3 size: 12 residues. Per germline, CDR1 MNHNY and CDR2 SVGAGI (reference sequence). V dropped 6 bases and J dropped 11 bases, with 14 bases sitting between them. The CDR3 loop is CASSTVGFVQYF. DNA of the CDR3: TGTGCCAGCAGCACCGTCGGCTTTGTTCAGTACTTC.

This clonotype occurred once. The chain links TRBV20-1 to TRBJ2-1; 10 nucleotides match TRBD2. V lost 3 bases, J lost 4 bases, and 3 bases stayed unmatched. Germline values: CDR1 DFQATT, CDR2 SNEGSKA (reference sequence). CDR3 size: 14 residues. This chain's CDR3 is CSARTAGGYNEQFF. In DNA form, the CDR3 reads TGCAGTGCTAGGACAGCGGGGGGGTACAATGAGCAGTTCTTC.

This sequence joins TRBV18 and TRBJ2-1; no clear D. Looked up from germline, CDR1 is KGHSH and CDR2 is LQKENI. V shed 3 bases and J shed 9 bases, with 15 bases lying between them. This CDR3 spans 14 amino acids. The DNA for the CDR3 is TGTGCCAGCTCACCCGAGAATAGAGTAGGTGAGCAGTTCTTC. It codes for CASSPENRVGEQFF.

This clonotype occurred a few times. The chain links TRBV5-1 to TRBJ1-3, with D maybe TRBD1 (5 bases). Germline V gene data show CDR1 as SGHRS and CDR2 as YFSETQ. This CDR3 is built from 16 residues. V lost 1 base to trimming and J lost 4 bases, with 15 bases between them. CDR3 loop: CASSLTRRESGNTIYF. DNA of the CDR3: TGCGCCAGCAGCTTGACCCGCAGGGAATCAGGAAACACCATATATTTT.

This chain joins TRBV4-1 and TRBJ2-3; perhaps TRBD2 as D (5 bases). Germline CDR1 reads MGHRA; CDR2 reads YSYEKL. With 2 bases removed from V and 3 bases from J, the gap between germline ends came to 9 bases. The CDR3 spans 14 residues. CDR3 residues: CASSQLRETDTQYF. For the CDR3, the DNA is TGCGCCAGCAGCCAATTACGGGAAACAGATACGCAGTATTTT.

Remarks on this clonotype: The conserved phenylalanine or tryptophan is not found at the CDR3 terminus, so this likely reflects a read error. The CDR3 protein is CASSQSTEQYL. CDR3 bases: TGTGCCAGCAGCCAATCGACCGAGCAGTACCTC. V gene TRBV3-1 combines with J gene TRBJ2-7, with D unclear. CDR1 is LGHDT, CDR2 YNNKEL, per germline (reference sequence). The CDR3 runs 11 residues. V was shortened by 2 bases and J by 6 bases, with 5 bases between the two germline ends.

This clonotype was counted only a few times. This chain's CDR3 is CASSQNYLGVTYEQYF. The CDR3, as DNA: TGTGCCAGCAGCCAAAACTACCTAGGGGTAACCTACGAGCAGTACTTC. This chain uses TRBV3-1 with TRBJ2-7; TRBD1 might be the D (5 bases). Trimming removed 2 bases from V and 2 bases from J, with 16 bases in between. Germline assignment: CDR1 LGHDT and CDR2 YNNKEL (reference sequence). This CDR3 spans 16 amino acids.

This chain connects TRBV5-1 to TRBJ1-5; D unresolved. CDR1 is SGHRS, CDR2 YFSETQ, per germline. This CDR3 has 14 residues. The germline V and J ends were trimmed by 0 bases and 7 bases, with 11 bases remaining between them. The CDR3: CASSLVRVGQPQHF. The DNA of the CDR3 is TGCGCCAGCAGCTTGGTGAGGGTAGGACAGCCCCAGCATTTT. The complete variable domain, with remaining parts taken from reference TRBV5-1 and TRBJ1-5, reads KAGVTQTPRYLIKTRGQQVTLSCSPISGHRSVSWYQQTPGQGLQFLFEYFSETQRNKGNFPGRFSGRQFSNSRSEMNVSTLELGDSALYLCASSLVRVGQPQHFGDGTRLSIL.

This chain connects TRBV5-1 to TRBJ2-5, with 9 bases aligning to TRBD2. Germline CDR1 SGHRS, CDR2 YFSETQ. This CDR3 contains 15 residues. V trimming: 7 bases; J trimming: 0 bases; junction bases outside the gene matches: 7. The CDR3 region is CASHRLAAYQETQYF. The CDR3 DNA is TGCGCCAGCCACAGACTAGCGGCGTACCAAGAGACCCAGTACTTC. Full variable domain (outside the CDR3, taken from reference TRBV5-1 and TRBJ2-5): KAGVTQTPRYLIKTRGQQVTLSCSPISGHRSVSWYQQTPGQGLQFLFEYFSETQRNKGNFPGRFSGRQFSNSRSEMNVSTLELGDSALYLCASHRLAAYQETQYFGPGTRLLVL.

The chain carries TRBV6-5 and TRBJ2-1, with D tentatively TRBD1 or TRBD2 (6 bases each). Germline V gene lookup returns CDR1 MNHEY and CDR2 SVGAGI. The CDR3 length is 12 residues. Deletions cut 6 bases from V and 8 bases from J, with 11 bases between. The CDR3 protein is CASRSGGYEQFF. CDR3 nucleotide sequence: TGTGCCAGCAGGTCCGGGGGCTATGAGCAGTTCTTC.

There are a few counts of this clonotype. The chain employs TRBV6-2 or TRBV6-3 and TRBJ2-1, with a weak D call TRBD2 (5 bases). Germline V gives CDR1 MNHEY, CDR2 SVGEGT. V lost 0 bases, J lost 4 bases, and 13 bases lay in between. This CDR3 is built from 16 residues. The CDR3 bases are TGTGCCAGCAGTTACTCAAGCGGTGATTTTTACAATGAGCAGTTCTTC. Translated, it gives CASSYSSGDFYNEQFF.

Details on this clonotype: Just one base apart from a much larger clone, this may be a read error. The CDR3 sequence is CASSQDPGTIEKLFF. The CDR3 nucleotides read TGCGCCAGCAGCCAAGATCCGGGAACTATTGAAAAACTGTTTTTT. This chain connects TRBV4-3 to TRBJ1-4, with D unresolved. The germline V gene encodes CDR1 LGHNA and CDR2 YSLEER. The CDR3 extends over 15 amino acids.

The table lists this clonotype with a few counts. This chain joins TRBV23-1 and TRBJ2-1, with D hard to call. TRBV23-1 is placed among ORFs of uncertain function. V was shortened by 3 bases and J by 13 bases, with 1 base between the two germline ends. The CDR3 totals 8 residues. The CDR3 region is CASSHQFF. As DNA, the CDR3 is TGCGCCAGCAGTCACCAGTTCTTC.

This clonotype was counted only a few times. This chain links TRBV7-3 with TRBJ2-3; D gene uncertain. The CDR3 contains 13 residues. Germline V gives CDR1 SGHTA, CDR2 FQGTGA. V lost 5 bases and J 4 bases, leaving 10 bases between the germline ends. The CDR3 coding sequence is TGTGCCAGCAGCGGTATAGTCGCAGATACGCAGTATTTT. Translation: CASSGIVADTQYF.

This clonotype was counted ten times or more. A read error may account for a junction end that differs from germline. The V and J genes are TRBV5-1 and TRBJ2-1; D remains unclear. The CDR3 totals 14 residues. Germline CDR1 and CDR2: SGHRS and YFSETQ. The CDR3 nucleotides read TGTGCCAGCAGCCTGACCTCCGGCTACAATGAGCAGTTCTTC. Translating gives CASSLTSGYNEQFF.

This chain links TRBV7-2 with TRBJ1-4; unclear D gene. This CDR3 region has 13 residues. The V end was cut by 5 bases, the J end by 5 bases, with 9 bases between. Germline CDR1 reads SGHTA; CDR2 reads FQGNSA. The CDR3 reads CASSARPNEKLFF. The CDR3 DNA reads as TGTGCCAGCAGCGCAAGACCAAATGAAAAACTGTTTTTT.

This clonotype was seen more than once but under ten times. This sequence joins TRBV4-3 and TRBJ2-6; D uncertain. The CDR3 is made up of 14 amino acids. The germline V and J ends were trimmed by 0 bases and 4 bases, with 4 bases remaining between them. The germline gives CDR1 LGHNA, CDR2 YSLEER. In nucleotides, the CDR3 is TGCGCCAGCAGCCAAGAGACCGGGGCCAACGTCCTGACTTTC. Translated: CASSQETGANVLTF.

The table lists this clonotype with a few counts. The chain couples TRBV9 to TRBJ2-3; perhaps TRBD2 as D (7 bases). Germline V gives CDR1 SGDLS, CDR2 YYNGEE. This CDR3 has 13 residues. Between the trimmed V and J ends, which lost 3 bases and 8 bases, there was a span of 13 bases. CDR3 DNA: TGTGCCAGCAGCGGGGGGGGCACGGGTACGCAGTATTTT. Amino acid sequence: CASSGGGTGTQYF.

This clonotype was found a few times. The chain employs TRBV5-5 and TRBJ2-7, with D perhaps assigned TRBD1 or TRBD2 (5 bases each). V lost 3 bases, J lost 2 bases, and 9 bases lay in between. The CDR3 covers 13 residues. The germline gives CDR1 SGHKS, CDR2 YYEKEE (reference sequence). The DNA for the CDR3 is TGTGCCAGCAGCTGGGACGTGACCTACGAGCAGTACTTC. This sequence encodes CASSWDVTYEQYF.